The T cell receptor beta chain described here comes from a study of cytomegalovirus exposure and HLA in healthy donors. Some clones are missing from TCRdb's copy, which holds only in-frame ones; the method was immunoSEQ multiplex PCR. Of approximately 270,000 clones listed, 85% to 90% are singletons. Sequencing was performed on PBMCs. This clonotype originated in a woman aged 18 to 35 in good health and CMV-seronegative.

Here the CDR3 reads CASSQEGGQGARGYTF. The CDR3 bases are TGTGCCAGCAGCCAAGAGGGGGGACAGGGGGCGCGGGGCTACACCTTC. The V gene is TRBV4-2, the J gene TRBJ1-2; 12 nucleotides align to TRBD1. The CDR3 loop spans 16 amino acids. The germline CDR1 and CDR2 sequences are LGHNA and YNFKEQ. Unmatched junction bases numbered 7, after V lost 0 bases and J lost 8 bases.